These 25 T cell receptor beta chains came from one sample sequenced in a study of neoadjuvant nivolumab and ipilimumab in lung cancer. Some clones are missing from TCRdb's copy, which holds only in-frame ones; the method was immunoSEQ multiplex PCR. The sample comprises 25,000 to 35,000 clones, 92% of which are singletons, and 2% to 2.5% rests with the top ten. The sequencing used peripheral blood, collected after neoadjuvant nivolumab, alone or with ipilimumab, at or shortly before surgery. The receptors shown here come from an adult with non-small cell lung cancer.

The V gene is TRBV6-6, the J gene TRBJ2-2; TRBD1 matches at 8 bases. The germline CDR1 and CDR2 sequences are MNHNY and SVGAGI (reference sequence). V was clipped by 6 bases and J by 2 bases; unmatched bases: 5. The CDR3 has 15 residues. In nucleotides, the CDR3 is TGTGCCAGCAGAACCGGGACAGGAAACACCGGGGAGCTGTTTTTT. Its translation: CASRTGTGNTGELFF.

J is TRBJ2-3 and V is TRBV5-1, with unresolved D. The germline V gene encodes CDR1 SGHRS and CDR2 YFSETQ. Trimming left V 4 bases short and J 2 bases short, with 11 bases between. CDR3 length equals 14 residues. In DNA, the CDR3 is TGCGCCAGCAGCCCAGGACCGCCCACAGATACGCAGTATTTT. Protein: CASSPGPPTDTQYF.

The chain joins TRBV29-1 to TRBJ1-1; 10 nucleotides align to TRBD1. J was trimmed by 5 bases and V by 4 bases; bases with no gene match: 10. This CDR3 is 15 amino acids long. CDR1 is SQVTM and CDR2 is ANQGSEA in the germline V gene. The CDR3: CSVARTGGIVTEAFF. CDR3 nucleotide sequence: TGCAGCGTTGCAAGGACAGGGGGAATAGTGACTGAAGCTTTCTTT. The full variable domain, with the rest looked up from reference TRBV29-1 and TRBJ1-1, is SAVISQKPSRDICQRGTSLTIQCQVDSQVTMMFWYRQQPGQSLTLIATANQGSEATYESGFVIDKFPISRPNLTFSTLTVSNMSPEDSSIYLCSVARTGGIVTEAFFGQGTRLTVV.

This chain joins TRBV5-1 and TRBJ2-1; 13 bases align to TRBD2. The V gene's germline CDR1 is SGHRS and CDR2 YFSETQ. Trimming took 0 bases from V and 12 from J; bases not matched to a gene: 9. The CDR3 spans 16 residues. The CDR3 region is CASSLGLAGGERRQFF. The CDR3 nucleotides read TGCGCCAGCAGCTTGGGACTAGCGGGAGGTGAGAGGAGGCAGTTCTTC.

The chain is built from TRBV11-2 and TRBJ1-2; a weak D match, TRBD1 (5 bases). Germline V CDR1 and CDR2: SGHAT, FQNNGV. The CDR3 covers 14 residues. The V end was cut by 1 base, the J end by 5 bases, with 11 bases between. As DNA, the CDR3 is TGTGCCAGCAGCTTAGTCGGGACTGCGTATGGCTACACCTTC. Encoded protein: CASSLVGTAYGYTF. Looking up the rest from reference TRBV11-2 and TRBJ1-2 gives the full variable domain: EAGVAQSPRYKIIEKRQSVAFWCNPISGHATLYWYQQILGQGPKLLIQFQNNGVVDDSQLPKDRFSAERLKGVDSTLKIQPAKLEDSAVYLCASSLVGTAYGYTFGSGTRLTVV.

The chain has TRBV29-1 and TRBJ1-1; D unresolved. The germline CDR1 and CDR2 sequences are SQVTM and ANQGSEA. The length of the CDR3 is 13 residues. The ends were cut back, 6 bases at V and 4 bases at J, with 15 bases in the middle. For the CDR3, the DNA is TGCAGCGTCCTAGGGCTGGAGGGCACTGAAGCTTTCTTT. It encodes CSVLGLEGTEAFF.

The chain has TRBV7-8 and TRBJ2-2, with 8 bases aligning to TRBD2. This CDR3 region has 18 residues. Trimming took 0 bases from V and 8 from J; bases not matched to a gene: 14. CDR1 is SGHVS, CDR2 FQNEAQ, per germline. The CDR3 nucleotides read TGTGCCAGCAGCTTAGCCATTTATCCGGGAGGGCCGACTGGGGAGCTGTTTTTT. Protein sequence: CASSLAIYPGGPTGELFF.

The chain links TRBV27 to TRBJ2-3; no firm D call. V shed 5 bases and J shed 0 bases, with 9 bases lying between them. The CDR3 extends over 14 amino acids. Germline-derived CDR1 and CDR2 are MNHEY and SMNVEV (reference sequence). The CDR3: CASSPPVSTDTQYF. CDR3 DNA sequence: TGTGCCAGCAGTCCGCCCGTTAGCACAGATACGCAGTATTTT.

The V call is TRBV4-1, the J call TRBJ2-7, with 7 bases that match TRBD1. With 2 bases clipped from V and 7 bases from J, the junction kept 11 bases outside the gene matches. Germline CDR1 reads MGHRA; CDR2 reads YSYEKL. The CDR3 has 15 amino acids. This chain's CDR3 is CASSQPTGRTPEQYF. The CDR3 nucleotides are TGCGCCAGCAGCCAACCGACAGGGAGAACGCCGGAGCAGTACTTC.

The chain joins TRBV6-5 to TRBJ2-7, with 7 bases identical to TRBD1. V dropped 8 bases and J dropped 4; count of bases not matched to a gene: 2. Germline lookup yields CDR1 MNHEY and CDR2 SVGAGI. CDR3 size: 11 residues. The CDR3, as DNA: TGTGCCAGCCAGGACAGGTACGAGCAGTACTTC. This gives the protein CASQDRYEQYF.

The V gene is TRBV29-1, the J gene TRBJ1-2; 9 bases are a match to TRBD1. CDR1 is SQVTM and CDR2 is ANQGSEA in the germline V gene. The CDR3 consists of 13 residues. V shed 5 bases and J 7 bases; nucleotides not matched to a gene: 8. CDR3 in amino acids: CSVTLDRGIGYTF. DNA of the CDR3: TGCAGCGTTACCCTTGACAGGGGGATTGGCTACACCTTC.

The rearrangement joins TRBV2 to TRBJ2-1, with a possible D match to TRBD2 (6 bases). V lost 10 bases to trimming and J lost 1 base, with 11 bases between them. Germline CDR1 SNHLY, CDR2 FYNNEI. The CDR3 spans 13 residues. The CDR3 here is CATGSPSYNEQFF. The CDR3 region has the DNA TGTGCCACCGGGAGTCCTTCCTACAATGAGCAGTTCTTC. Together with reference TRBV2 and TRBJ2-1, the CDR3 gives the full variable domain: EPEVTQTPSHQVTQMGQEVILRCVPISNHLYFYWYRQILGQKVEFLVSFYNNEISEKSEIFDDQFSVERPDGSNFTLKIRSTKLEDSAMYFCATGSPSYNEQFFGPGTRLTVL.

The V gene is TRBV7-9, the J gene TRBJ2-5, with 8 bases fitting TRBD1. Germline V CDR1 and CDR2: SEHNR, FQNEAQ (reference sequence). The V gene end was trimmed by 5 bases and the J gene end by 4 bases; junction bases not matched to a gene: 9. The CDR3 spans 15 residues. Here the CDR3 DNA reads TGTGCCAGCAGCATACCCCAGGGGGCGGGAGAGACCCAGTACTTC. It yields the protein CASSIPQGAGETQYF.

The chain has TRBV7-2 and TRBJ2-3; D gene uncertain. The V end was cut by 4 bases, the J end by 2 bases, with 7 bases between. In germline, CDR1 is SGHTA, CDR2 FQGNSA. This CDR3 region has 13 residues. For the CDR3, the DNA is TGTGCCAGCAGCTCAACGTTCACAGATACGCAGTATTTT. The encoded protein is CASSSTFTDTQYF.

The gene calls are TRBV7-2 and TRBJ2-5; the match to TRBD1 covers 8 bases. Looked up from germline, CDR1 is SGHTA and CDR2 is FQGNSA. This CDR3 comprises 14 residues. The ends lost 4 bases at V and 5 bases at J; junction bases unmatched: 6. CDR3 sequence (DNA): TGTGCCAGCAGCTCGACAGGGGCAAGGGAGACCCAGTACTTC. This translates into CASSSTGARETQYF. The full variable domain, rest sourced from reference TRBV7-2 and TRBJ2-5, is GAGVSQSPSNKVTEKGKDVELRCDPISGHTALYWYRQSLGQGLEFLIYFQGNSAPDKSGLPSDRFSAERTGGSVSTLTIQRTQQEDSAVYLCASSSTGARETQYFGPGTRLLVL.

The rearrangement links TRBV6-5 to TRBJ1-2; no reliable D call. The CDR3 spans 13 residues. Germline V gives CDR1 MNHEY, CDR2 SVGAGI. The V gene lost 8 bases and the J gene lost 1 base, with 11 bases spanning the gap. CDR3 sequence (DNA): TGTGCCAGCGGACCGGCTATTAACTATGGCTACACCTTC. This encodes CASGPAINYGYTF.

The rearrangement joins TRBV11-2 to TRBJ2-3, with 9 bases that match TRBD2. V lost 5 bases and J lost 6; bases outside the gene matches: 9. CDR3 length: 15 amino acids. In germline, CDR1 is SGHAT, CDR2 FQNNGV. CDR3: CASSASQREADTQYF. The CDR3 bases are TGTGCCAGCAGCGCAAGCCAGCGGGAGGCCGATACGCAGTATTTT.

This clone is a singleton in its sample. The chain links TRBV7-2 to TRBJ2-3; D is perhaps TRBD1 (7 bases). CDR3 length: 15 amino acids. The germline gives CDR1 SGHTA, CDR2 FQGNSA. V dropped 2 bases and J dropped 4 bases, with 13 bases sitting between them. CDR3 residues: CASSLSGGTADTQYF. CDR3 bases: TGTGCCAGCAGCTTAAGTGGAGGGACAGCAGATACGCAGTATTTT. Full variable domain (remainder filled in from reference TRBV7-2 and TRBJ2-3): GAGVSQSPSNKVTEKGKDVELRCDPISGHTALYWYRQSLGQGLEFLIYFQGNSAPDKSGLPSDRFSAERTGGSVSTLTIQRTQQEDSAVYLCASSLSGGTADTQYFGPGTRLTVL.

The V gene is TRBV5-1, the J gene TRBJ2-5; D could derive from TRBD1 or TRBD2 (6 bases each). Germline V gene lookup returns CDR1 SGHRS and CDR2 YFSETQ. The CDR3 spans 14 residues. The V gene lost 6 bases and the J gene lost 1 base, with 13 bases spanning the gap. Here the CDR3 reads CASKGGATQETQYF. CDR3 in DNA: TGCGCCAGCAAGGGGGGAGCTACCCAAGAGACCCAGTACTTC.

V is TRBV5-1 and J is TRBJ1-3, with D possibly TRBD1 on 5 matching bases. This CDR3 is built from 14 residues. Between the trimmed V and J ends, which lost 4 bases and 0 bases, there was a span of 8 bases. The germline gives CDR1 SGHRS, CDR2 YFSETQ. The CDR3 is CASSDRPSGNTIYF. The CDR3 bases are TGCGCCAGCAGCGACAGACCCTCTGGAAACACCATATATTTT.

J is TRBJ1-5 and V is TRBV15; D not certain. CDR3 size: 16 residues. The V end lost 1 base, the J end lost 0 bases, and 10 bases lay between the germline ends. The V gene's germline CDR1 is LNHNV and CDR2 YYDKDF (reference sequence). The CDR3 loop reads CATSRGAVLSNQPQHF. The CDR3 DNA is TGTGCCACCAGCAGAGGGGCGGTCCTTAGCAATCAGCCCCAGCATTTT.

The chain employs TRBV29-1 and TRBJ2-5; possibly TRBD1 for D (5 bases). Germline V lookup: CDR1 SQVTM, CDR2 ANQGSEA. Trimming took off 7 bases at V and 5 bases at J, with 14 bases between the two ends. CDR3 size: 12 residues. CDR3 in DNA: TGCAGCGCCTCAGGGATGCAGGAGACCCAGTACTTC. Protein sequence: CSASGMQETQYF.

The chain couples TRBV5-1 to TRBJ2-7; D is perhaps TRBD1 or TRBD2 (5 bases each). The CDR3 is 14 residues long. V lost 4 bases and J 1 base, leaving 12 bases between the germline ends. CDR1 SGHRS and CDR2 YFSETQ come from the germline V gene. The chain's CDR3 is CASSPGTPSYEQYF. CDR3 coding DNA: TGCGCCAGCAGCCCCGGGACCCCATCCTACGAGCAGTACTTC.

The chain has TRBV6-5 and TRBJ1-5; 9 bases are a match to TRBD1. The germline V gene has CDR1 MNHEY and CDR2 SVGAGI. The CDR3 is 13 amino acids. V shed 6 bases and J 7 bases; nucleotides not matched to a gene: 4. CDR3 region: CASRTGTGQPQHF. Written as DNA, the CDR3 is TGTGCCAGCAGAACCGGGACAGGGCAGCCCCAGCATTTT.

The chain combines TRBV7-3 with TRBJ2-1; 9 positions match TRBD2. The trim removed 2 bases at V and 9 bases at J, leaving 8 bases unmatched. Germline V gene lookup returns CDR1 SGHTA and CDR2 FQGTGA. The length of the CDR3 is 15 residues. In DNA, the CDR3 is TGTGCCAGCAGCTTACATGGCGGGAGGGCCGGTGAGCAGTTCTTC. This gives the protein CASSLHGGRAGEQFF.